This T cell receptor (beta chain) derives from a study of T-cell reconstitution after alpha-beta-depleted transplantation in children. This sample's TCRbeta library carried unique molecular identifier barcodes. Each CDR3 protein is one row after TCRdb ran MiXCR on the PCR reads. The sample carries about 870,000 distinct CDR3 sequences, around 15% recorded once. With regard to this clonotype: Its antigen is not known.

From germline, CDR1 is SGDLS and CDR2 YYNGEE. J gave up 5 bases and V 1 base, and 5 bases lay outside the gene matches. CDR3 length: 16 residues. Study conclusions and caveats: The high TCRbeta diversity at day 60 in some patients came from surviving recipient T cells and thymic progenitors. After transplant, at about two months, alpha-beta T cells were reportedly derived from several hundred expanded graft clones. By one year post-transplant, T-cell counts and diversity largely arose from T cells that were newly produced.

The sequence derives from a male patient under 18 who had a stem cell transplant for acute lymphoblastic leukemia, so the T cells may come from the graft donor. The rearrangement links TRBV9 to TRBJ2-1, with 11 bases lining up with TRBD2. The sequenced sample was PBMCs, mostly from graft donor cells, obtained 360 days after TCRalphabeta/CD19-depleted stem cell transplant. CDR3 in amino acids: CASSVTGLAENNEQFF. The CDR3 DNA is TGTGCCAGCAGCGTAACGGGACTAGCGGAAAACAATGAGCAGTTCTTC.